This passage covers 25 T cell receptor beta chains from one sample sequenced in a study of blood T cell repertoires in COVID-19. Method: immunoSEQ multiplex PCR; TCRdb's copy keeps in-frame clones and lacks some. The table records approximately 47,000 clones, 84% of them present only once. Sequenced material: peripheral blood. These receptors all come from a man in his 60s with acute or convalescent COVID-19.

J is TRBJ2-2 and V is TRBV27, with D perhaps TRBD1 (6 bases). The V gene's germline CDR1 is MNHEY and CDR2 SMNVEV (reference sequence). The CDR3 sequence is 14 residues long. Deletions cut 3 bases from V and 6 bases from J, with 11 bases between. This CDR3 is CASSLDSRAGELFF. The CDR3 DNA is TGTGCCAGCAGTTTGGACAGCAGGGCCGGGGAGCTGTTTTTT.

The gene calls are TRBV27 and TRBJ2-3; 7 bases align to TRBD1. The CDR3 runs 11 residues. V was clipped by 7 bases and J by 8 bases; unmatched bases: 3. Germline V CDR1 and CDR2: MNHEY, SMNVEV (reference sequence). The CDR3 nucleotides are TGTGCCAGCACAAGGGGGCTTACGCAGTATTTT. Its protein product is CASTRGLTQYF.

The chain recombines TRBV7-2 with TRBJ1-1; D uncertain. V lost 11 bases and J 0 bases, leaving 13 bases between the germline ends. The CDR3 consists of 13 residues. Per the germline V gene, CDR1 is SGHTA and CDR2 is FQGNSA. CDR3 protein: CAGRRYMNTEAFF. DNA of the CDR3: TGTGCCGGCCGCAGATACATGAACACTGAAGCTTTCTTT.

The V and J genes are TRBV10-3 and TRBJ2-7, with TRBD1 as a possible D gene (6 bases). V lost 6 bases and J lost 1, with 19 bases in between. CDR1 ENHRY and CDR2 SYGVKD come from the germline V gene. The CDR3 extends over 16 amino acids. In DNA form, the CDR3 reads TGTGCCATCAGGGGGGTGAAGGGGGAAAGTTCCTACGAGCAGTACTTC. It specifies CAIRGVKGESSYEQYF.

The chain links TRBV19 to TRBJ2-1, with 15 bases aligning to TRBD2. This CDR3 contains 15 residues. Germline V CDR1 and CDR2: LNHDA, SQIVND (reference sequence). The V gene end was trimmed by 11 bases and the J gene end by 5 bases; junction bases not matched to a gene: 7. Here the CDR3 reads CAARTSGGAHNEQFF. The DNA of the CDR3 is TGTGCCGCTCGGACTAGCGGGGGGGCCCACAATGAGCAGTTCTTC.

In its sample, this clone was seen a few times. The chain has TRBV5-4 and TRBJ1-1; the D is unclear. The V and J ends lost 2 bases and 8 bases respectively, with 10 bases between them. CDR3 size: 12 residues. Germline-derived CDR1 and CDR2 are SGHNT and YYREEE (reference sequence). For the CDR3, the DNA is TGTGCCAGCAGCTTCCATACCGGGGAAGCTTTCTTT. This translates into CASSFHTGEAFF.

Regarding this clone: Compared with germline, one end of the junction differs, possibly owing to a read error. The chain uses TRBV7-7 and TRBJ1-3; D is possibly TRBD1 (6 bases). Germline assignment: CDR1 SSHAT and CDR2 FNYEAQ (reference sequence). The CDR3 has 14 residues. In DNA form, the CDR3 reads TGTGCTAGCAGCCAAGGACAGTCTGGAAACACCATATATTTT. Amino acids: CASSQGQSGNTIYF. Using reference TRBV7-7 and TRBJ1-3 for the parts outside the CDR3, the full variable domain is GAGVSQSPRYKVTKRGQDVTLRCDPISSHATLYWYQQALGQGPEFLTYFNYEAQPDKSGLPSDRFSAERPEGSISTLTIQRTEQRDSAMYRCASSQGQSGNTIYFGEGSWLTVV.

The chain combines TRBV6-5 with TRBJ2-7; a weak D match, TRBD2 (6 bases). This CDR3 is 14 amino acids long. Trimming took off 7 bases at V and 2 bases at J, with 15 bases between the two ends. The germline V gene encodes CDR1 MNHEY and CDR2 SVGAGI. In nucleotides, the CDR3 is TGTGCCAGCACTCAGAGACTAGGCCCCTACGAGCAGTACTTC. This gives the protein CASTQRLGPYEQYF.

This clone was found once. This chain connects TRBV5-8 to TRBJ2-2; the match to TRBD1 covers 7 bases. Germline V lookup: CDR1 SGHTS, CDR2 YDEGEE. Losses at the gene ends were 3 bases for V and 0 bases for J; bases not matched to a gene: 5. The CDR3 spans 16 residues. The CDR3 nucleotides are TGTGCCAGCAGCTCCTTTGGACAGGCGAACACCGGGGAGCTGTTTTTT. Its protein is CASSSFGQANTGELFF. The full variable domain, in which reference TRBV5-8 and TRBJ2-2 provide the parts outside the CDR3, is EAGVTQSPTHLIKTRGQQATLRCSPISGHTSVYWYQQALGLGLQFLLWYDEGEERNRGNFPPRFSGRQFPNYSSELNVNALELEDSALYLCASSSFGQANTGELFFGEGSRLTVL.

The chain has TRBV12-3 or TRBV12-4 and TRBJ1-1, with a possible D match to TRBD1 (6 bases). This CDR3 contains 12 residues. The V end was cut by 5 bases, the J end by 6 bases, with 10 bases between. CDR3 coding DNA: TGTGCCAGCAGTGAAGGGGGTCCTGAAGCTTTCTTT. It codes for CASSEGGPEAFF.

The chain combines TRBV4-3 with TRBJ1-4, with a weak D call TRBD1 (5 bases). The CDR3 runs to 15 residues. Trimming took off 0 bases at V and 7 bases at J, with 12 bases between the two ends. Germline V gene data show CDR1 as LGHNA and CDR2 as YSLEER. The CDR3, as DNA: TGCGCCAGCAGCCAAGATCGGGGGTATAGTGAAAAACTGTTTTTT. Amino acids: CASSQDRGYSEKLFF.

V usage is TRBV29-1 and J usage is TRBJ2-7; unclear D gene. V lost 3 bases and J lost 1, with 10 bases in between. Germline lookup yields CDR1 SQVTM and CDR2 ANQGSEA. The CDR3 spans 13 residues. CDR3 DNA sequence: TGCAGCGTTGATGCGGCCGGTTCCTACGAGCAGTACTTC. It codes for CSVDAAGSYEQYF.

The sample holds a few counts of this clone. The chain links TRBV19 to TRBJ1-2; possibly TRBD1 for D (6 bases). Germline CDR1 LNHDA, CDR2 SQIVND (reference sequence). The CDR3 has 13 residues. Trimming stripped 4 bases from V and 7 bases from J, with 13 bases between. The DNA of the CDR3 is TGTGCCAGTAGTACCACAGGGACCCTTGGCTACACCTTC. Protein sequence: CASSTTGTLGYTF.

This rearrangement joins TRBV5-5 to TRBJ1-4; the D gene is possibly TRBD1 (5 bases). The V end was cut by 2 bases, the J end by 0 bases, with 11 bases between. Per germline, CDR1 SGHKS and CDR2 YYEKEE (reference sequence). CDR3 length: 16 residues. Here the CDR3 reads CASSFDRSATNEKLFF. The CDR3 DNA reads as TGTGCCAGCAGCTTTGACAGATCGGCAACTAATGAAAAACTGTTTTTT.

The chain joins TRBV2 to TRBJ1-2; the D is unclear. This CDR3 has 15 amino acids. The V and J ends lost 6 bases and 2 bases respectively, with 16 bases between them. The germline CDR1 and CDR2 sequences are SNHLY and FYNNEI. CDR3 loop: CASSRLGRINYGYTF. CDR3 DNA sequence: TGTGCCAGCAGCCGTTTAGGCAGGATAAACTATGGCTACACCTTC.

This clone turned up a few times. The rearrangement joins TRBV4-1 to TRBJ1-4; TRBD1 matches at 8 bases. Per germline, CDR1 MGHRA and CDR2 YSYEKL. The ends lost 0 bases at V and 7 bases at J; junction bases unmatched: 4. This CDR3 region has 15 residues. CDR3 residues: CASSQESGTGEKLFF. The CDR3 DNA reads TGCGCCAGCAGCCAAGAGTCAGGGACAGGTGAAAAACTGTTTTTT.

This chain uses TRBV7-8 with TRBJ2-7; maybe TRBD1 (5 bases). V was shortened by 1 base and J by 0 bases, with 10 bases between the two germline ends. CDR1 is SGHVS, CDR2 FQNEAQ, per germline. This CDR3 has 15 amino acids. The DNA of the CDR3 is TGTGCCAGCAGCTTAGGGGGCATGGGCTCCTACGAGCAGTACTTC. Amino acids: CASSLGGMGSYEQYF.

The rearrangement links TRBV7-8 to TRBJ1-1; 8 nucleotides match TRBD1. The ends lost 5 bases at V and 7 bases at J; junction bases unmatched: 3. The CDR3 runs to 12 residues. Germline V gene sequence: CDR1 SGHVS, CDR2 FQNEAQ. CDR3 sequence (DNA): TGTGCCAGCAGCCATGGACAGGGTGAAGCTTTCTTT. It specifies CASSHGQGEAFF. The full variable domain, in which reference TRBV7-8 and TRBJ1-1 provide the parts outside the CDR3, is GAGVSQSPRYKVAKRGQDVALRCDPISGHVSLFWYQQALGQGPEFLTYFQNEAQLDKSGLPSDRFFAERPEGSVSTLKIQRTQQEDSAVYLCASSHGQGEAFFGQGTRLTVV.

The chain uses TRBV3-1 (or the pseudogene TRBV3-2) and TRBJ1-6, with 10 nucleotides matching TRBD1. The junction had 10 bases not matched to a gene; V was cut back by 3 bases and J by 8 bases. Germline V gene sequence: CDR1 LGHDT, CDR2 YNNKEL (reference sequence). This CDR3 spans 17 amino acids. CDR3 coding DNA: TGTGCCAGCAGCCATTTGTTCCCCGGGACAGGGGATTCACCCCTCCACTTT. Its translation is CASSHLFPGTGDSPLHF.

The gene calls are TRBV10-3 and TRBJ1-4, with D perhaps matching TRBD1 (5 bases). CDR1 and CDR2 (germline): ENHRY, SYGVKD. V was pared by 8 bases and J by 10 bases, with 20 bases between. CDR3 length: 14 amino acids. CDR3 in DNA: TGTGCCATCTCAGACGACGGGCTCGGGGGAAAACTGTTTTTT. It yields the protein CAISDDGLGGKLFF.

V is TRBV25-1 and J is TRBJ2-2; TRBD2 is a possible D gene (5 bases). The CDR3 loop spans 13 amino acids. Germline V lookup: CDR1 MGHDK, CDR2 SYGVNS. V shed 8 bases and J shed 0 bases, with 7 bases lying between them. CDR3 amino acids: CASEGANTGELFF. The CDR3 nucleotides read TGTGCCAGCGAGGGCGCGAACACCGGGGAGCTGTTTTTT.

This chain uses TRBV9 with TRBJ1-1, with TRBD1 matching 7 bases. Germline V gene data show CDR1 as SGDLS and CDR2 as YYNGEE. Losses at the gene ends were 4 bases for V and 3 bases for J; bases not matched to a gene: 6. The CDR3 loop spans 14 amino acids. The CDR3 is CASSPGQTDTEAFF. The CDR3 DNA follows: TGTGCCAGCAGCCCGGGACAGACAGACACTGAAGCTTTCTTT.

V is TRBV7-6 and J is TRBJ1-5; 8 bases fit TRBD1. Losses at the gene ends were 0 bases for V and 3 bases for J; bases not matched to a gene: 4. This CDR3 has 16 residues. Germline V gives CDR1 SGHVS, CDR2 FNYEAQ. The CDR3 region has the DNA TGTGCCAGCAGCTTAGCCGCAGGGGGCGTCAATCAGCCCCAGCATTTT. Encoded protein: CASSLAAGGVNQPQHF.

The V call is TRBV9, the J call TRBJ2-3, with TRBD2 matching 7 bases. V was pared by 0 bases and J by 0 bases, with 10 bases of the junction left unmatched. CDR1 and CDR2 (germline): SGDLS, YYNGEE. This CDR3 has 18 residues. CDR3 coding DNA: TGTGCCAGCAGCGTAGATAGCGGCCAGCGGGGAAGCACAGATACGCAGTATTTT. Protein product: CASSVDSGQRGSTDTQYF.

The chain employs TRBV6-5 and TRBJ1-1; TRBD1 agrees at 8 bases. In germline, CDR1 is MNHEY, CDR2 SVGAGI. This CDR3 comprises 14 residues. With 6 bases clipped from V and 4 bases from J, the junction kept 7 bases outside the gene matches. The CDR3 protein is CASRAGGWLTEAFF. In DNA form, the CDR3 reads TGTGCCAGCAGGGCAGGGGGCTGGCTCACTGAAGCTTTCTTT.